The clone carrying this T cell receptor beta chain was detected only once. Its specificity is not known. The sample comes from a study of chemoradiotherapy in HPV16-positive cancers. Study details: Candidate HPV-specific clones and shared TCR motifs came from two HPV16-positive patients. Study-level points and caveats: Candidate HPV-specific clones and E7-related TCR motifs grew in tumor during treatment.

Only in-frame clones appear in the TCRdb table, and some are missing; sequencing was by immunoSEQ multiplex PCR. The sample shows more than 3,500 clones, around 94% of them seen only once. This CDR3 is 16 amino acids long. The germline V gene has CDR1 SGHDN and CDR2 FVKESK. With V trimmed by 4 bases and J by 3 bases, 6 bases remained unmatched. The chain carries TRBV14 and TRBJ1-4, with 9 bases fitting TRBD1. The sequence was collected from a human donor with HPV-associated anogenital cancer. This specimen was acquired from a patient who underwent chemoradiotherapy. Here the CDR3 reads CASSPNRGLANEKLFF. CDR3 DNA: TGTGCCAGCAGCCCAAACAGGGGGCTCGCTAATGAAAAACTGTTTTTT.